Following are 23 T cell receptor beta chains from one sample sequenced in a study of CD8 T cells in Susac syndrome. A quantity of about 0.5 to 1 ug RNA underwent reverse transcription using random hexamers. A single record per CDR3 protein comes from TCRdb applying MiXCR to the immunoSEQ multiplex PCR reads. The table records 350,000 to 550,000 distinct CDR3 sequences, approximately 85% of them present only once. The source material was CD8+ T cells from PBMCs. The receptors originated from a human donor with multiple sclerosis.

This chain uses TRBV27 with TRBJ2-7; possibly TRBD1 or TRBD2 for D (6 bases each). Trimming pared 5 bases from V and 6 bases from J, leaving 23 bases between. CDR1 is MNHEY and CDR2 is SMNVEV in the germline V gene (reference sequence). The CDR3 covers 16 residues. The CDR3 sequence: CASSPWTESTSPEQYF. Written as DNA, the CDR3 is TGTGCCAGCAGTCCGTGGACAGAATCGACTAGTCCCGAGCAGTACTTC.

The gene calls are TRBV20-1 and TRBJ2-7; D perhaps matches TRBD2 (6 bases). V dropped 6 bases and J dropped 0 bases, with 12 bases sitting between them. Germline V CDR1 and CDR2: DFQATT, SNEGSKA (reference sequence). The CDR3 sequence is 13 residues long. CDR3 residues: CSASGTSSYEQYF. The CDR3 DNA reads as TGCAGTGCGTCCGGGACTTCCTCCTACGAGCAGTACTTC.

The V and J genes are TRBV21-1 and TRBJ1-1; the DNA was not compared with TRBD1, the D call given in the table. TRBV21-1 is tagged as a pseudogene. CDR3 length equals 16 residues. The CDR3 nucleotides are TGTGCCAGCAGCAAAGCAGAAAGGGGGCCGAACACTGAAGCTTTCTTT. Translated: CASSKAERGPNTEAFF.

The CDR3 DNA reads as TGTGCCAGCGGATATCCCGGGACGGCTTACGAGCAGTACTTC. It specifies CASGYPGTAYEQYF. The gene calls are TRBV27 and TRBJ2-7; perhaps D is TRBD1 or TRBD2 (5 bases each). CDR1 MNHEY and CDR2 SMNVEV come from the germline V gene (reference sequence). This CDR3 has 14 residues. Trimming left V 8 bases short and J 4 bases short, with 18 bases between.

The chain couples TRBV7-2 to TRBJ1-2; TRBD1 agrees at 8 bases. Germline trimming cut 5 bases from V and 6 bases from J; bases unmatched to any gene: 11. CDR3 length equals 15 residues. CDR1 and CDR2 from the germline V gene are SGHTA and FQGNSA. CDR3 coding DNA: TGTGCCAGCAGCCAATGGGACACAGGGGGTGATGGCTACACCTTC. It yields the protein CASSQWDTGGDGYTF.

Here the CDR3 DNA reads TGCGCCAGCAGTCCGCCCAGGGAGGAAGAATCCGAGCAGTACTTC. Translation: CASSPPREEESEQYF. The rearrangement joins TRBV5-1 to TRBJ2-7; D may be TRBD2 (6 bases). V gave up 5 bases and J gave up 6 bases, with 21 bases separating them. Per the germline V gene, CDR1 is SGHRS and CDR2 is YFSETQ. The CDR3 runs to 15 residues.

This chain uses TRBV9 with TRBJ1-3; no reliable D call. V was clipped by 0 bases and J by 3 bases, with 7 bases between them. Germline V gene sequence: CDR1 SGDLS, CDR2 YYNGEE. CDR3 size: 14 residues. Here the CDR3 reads CASSVEGGGNTIYF. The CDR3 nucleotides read TGTGCCAGCAGCGTAGAAGGAGGTGGAAACACCATATATTTT.

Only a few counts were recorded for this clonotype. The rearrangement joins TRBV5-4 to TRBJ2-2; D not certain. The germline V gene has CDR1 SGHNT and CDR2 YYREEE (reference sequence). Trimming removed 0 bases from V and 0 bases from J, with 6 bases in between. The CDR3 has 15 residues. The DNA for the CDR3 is TGTGCCAGCAGCTTGGACCCGGCGAACACCGGGGAGCTGTTTTTT. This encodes CASSLDPANTGELFF.

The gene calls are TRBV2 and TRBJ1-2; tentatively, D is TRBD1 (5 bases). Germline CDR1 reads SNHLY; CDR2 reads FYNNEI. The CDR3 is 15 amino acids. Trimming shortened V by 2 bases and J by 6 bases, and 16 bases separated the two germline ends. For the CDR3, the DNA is TGTGCCAGCAGTGAATTGGGGGAGAACGCCAATGGCTACACCTTC. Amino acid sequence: CASSELGENANGYTF.

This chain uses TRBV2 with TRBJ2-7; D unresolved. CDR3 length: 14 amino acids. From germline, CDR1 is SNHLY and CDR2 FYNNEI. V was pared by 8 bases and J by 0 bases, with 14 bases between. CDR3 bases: TGTGCCAGCGTGCGAGACTTGAGCTCCTACGAGCAGTACTTC. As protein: CASVRDLSSYEQYF.

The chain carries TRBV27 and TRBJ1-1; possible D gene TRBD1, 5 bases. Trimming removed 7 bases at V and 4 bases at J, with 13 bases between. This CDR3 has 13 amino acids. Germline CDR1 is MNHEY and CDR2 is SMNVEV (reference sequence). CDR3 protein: CASTHPGGTEAFF. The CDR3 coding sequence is TGTGCCAGCACCCACCCCGGGGGCACTGAAGCTTTCTTT.

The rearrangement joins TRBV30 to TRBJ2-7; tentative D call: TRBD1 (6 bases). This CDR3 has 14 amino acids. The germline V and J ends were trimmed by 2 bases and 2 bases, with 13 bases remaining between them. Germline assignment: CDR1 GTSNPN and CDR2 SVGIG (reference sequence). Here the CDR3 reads CAWSTRGQPYEQYF. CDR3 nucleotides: TGTGCCTGGAGTACCAGGGGTCAACCCTACGAGCAGTACTTC.

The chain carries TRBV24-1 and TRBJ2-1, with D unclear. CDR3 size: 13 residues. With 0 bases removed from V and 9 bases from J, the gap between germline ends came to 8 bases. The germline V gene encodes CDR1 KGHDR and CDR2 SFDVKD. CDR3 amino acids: CATSDLPGTEQFF. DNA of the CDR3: TGTGCCACCAGTGATTTGCCAGGTACTGAGCAGTTCTTC.

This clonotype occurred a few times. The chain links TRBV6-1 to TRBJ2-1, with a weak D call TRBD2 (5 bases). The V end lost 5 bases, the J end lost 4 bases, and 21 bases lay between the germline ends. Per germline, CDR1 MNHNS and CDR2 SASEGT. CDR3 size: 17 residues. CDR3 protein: CASSRQKLVREYNEQFF. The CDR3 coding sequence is TGTGCCAGCAGTCGTCAAAAACTAGTAAGAGAATACAATGAGCAGTTCTTC.

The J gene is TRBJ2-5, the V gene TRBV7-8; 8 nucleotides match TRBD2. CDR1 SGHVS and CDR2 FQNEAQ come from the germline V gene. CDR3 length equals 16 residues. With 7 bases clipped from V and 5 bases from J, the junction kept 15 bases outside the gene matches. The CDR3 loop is CASTKPRLAGIETQYF. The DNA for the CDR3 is TGTGCCAGCACCAAGCCCCGGTTAGCGGGGATTGAGACCCAGTACTTC.

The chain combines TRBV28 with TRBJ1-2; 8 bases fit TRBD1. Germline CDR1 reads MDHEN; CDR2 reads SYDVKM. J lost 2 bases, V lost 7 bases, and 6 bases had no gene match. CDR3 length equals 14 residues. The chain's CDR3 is CASTDREGNYGYTF. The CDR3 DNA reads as TGTGCCAGCACGGACAGGGAGGGGAACTATGGCTACACCTTC.

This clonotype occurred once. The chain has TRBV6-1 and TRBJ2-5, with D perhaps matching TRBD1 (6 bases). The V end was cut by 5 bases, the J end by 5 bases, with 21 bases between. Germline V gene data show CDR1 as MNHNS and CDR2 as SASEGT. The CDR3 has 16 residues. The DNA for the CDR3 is TGTGCCAGCAGTCGCATGGGACACTCGTCCTTGGAGACCCAGTACTTC. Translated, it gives CASSRMGHSSLETQYF.

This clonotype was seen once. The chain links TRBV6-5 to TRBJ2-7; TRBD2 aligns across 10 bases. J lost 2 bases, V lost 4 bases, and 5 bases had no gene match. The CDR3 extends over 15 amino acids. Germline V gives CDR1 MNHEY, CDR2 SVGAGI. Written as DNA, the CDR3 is TGTGCCAGCAGTTCCGGTAGCGGGGGGCCCTACGAGCAGTACTTC. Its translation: CASSSGSGGPYEQYF.

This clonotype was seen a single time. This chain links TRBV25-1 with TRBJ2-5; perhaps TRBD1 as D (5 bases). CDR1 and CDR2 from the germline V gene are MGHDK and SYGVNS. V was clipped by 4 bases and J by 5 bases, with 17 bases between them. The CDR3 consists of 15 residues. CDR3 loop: CASSVVLGAEETQYF. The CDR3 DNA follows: TGTGCCAGCAGTGTCGTTCTAGGGGCTGAGGAGACCCAGTACTTC.

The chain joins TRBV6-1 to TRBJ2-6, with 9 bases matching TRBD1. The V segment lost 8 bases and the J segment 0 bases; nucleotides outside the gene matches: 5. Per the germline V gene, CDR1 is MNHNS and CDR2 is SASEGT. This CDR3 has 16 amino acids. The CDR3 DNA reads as TGTGCCAGCCTTGGGACAGGGAACTCTGGGGCCAACGTCCTGACTTTC. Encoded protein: CASLGTGNSGANVLTF.

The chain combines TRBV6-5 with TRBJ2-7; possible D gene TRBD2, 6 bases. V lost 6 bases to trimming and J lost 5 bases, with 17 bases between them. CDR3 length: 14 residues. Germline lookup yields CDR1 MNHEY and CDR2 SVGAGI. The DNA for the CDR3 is TGTGCCAGCAGCAAGACTAGTTGGCCCCACGAGCAGTACTTC. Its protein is CASSKTSWPHEQYF.

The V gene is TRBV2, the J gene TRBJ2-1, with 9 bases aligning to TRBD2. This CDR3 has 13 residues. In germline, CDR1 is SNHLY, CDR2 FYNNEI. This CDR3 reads CNLGSGGPGEQFF. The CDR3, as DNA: TGTAACTTAGGGAGCGGGGGGCCAGGCGAGCAGTTCTTC.

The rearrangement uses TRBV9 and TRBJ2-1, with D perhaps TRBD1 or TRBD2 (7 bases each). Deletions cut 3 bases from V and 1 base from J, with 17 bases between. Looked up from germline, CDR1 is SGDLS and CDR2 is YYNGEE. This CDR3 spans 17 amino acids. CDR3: CASSAEGEGASYNEQFF. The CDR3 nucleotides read TGTGCCAGCAGCGCCGAAGGGGAGGGGGCATCCTACAATGAGCAGTTCTTC.